Listed here is a single T cell receptor (beta chain). This sample is drawn from a study of shared clonotypes between healthy human individuals. Trimming pared 8 bases from V and 4 bases from J, leaving 11 bases between. The CDR3 runs to 13 residues. The germline gives CDR1 KGHSH, CDR2 LQKENI. TCRdb keeps only in-frame clones here, not all; method: immunoSEQ multiplex PCR. The sample lists about 2.4 million clones; 90% to 95% were seen once. The specimen sequenced was naive CD4+ T cells sorted from blood. The subset: CD45RA+ positively selected. The chain combines TRBV18 with TRBJ2-2, with D perhaps being TRBD1 or TRBD2 (5 bases each). The source of this sequence is a man in his late teens or twenties in good health. CDR3 coding DNA: TGTGCCAGCACCAGGGAGCGCACCGGGGAGCTGTTTTTT. Amino acid sequence: CASTRERTGELFF. The entire variable domain, with the rest obtained from reference TRBV18 and TRBJ2-2, is as follows: NAGVMQNPRHLVRRRGQEARLRCSPMKGHSHVYWYRQLPEEGLKFMVYLQKENIIDESGMPKERFSAEFPKEGPSILRIQQVVRGDSAAYFCASTRERTGELFFGEGSRLTVL.